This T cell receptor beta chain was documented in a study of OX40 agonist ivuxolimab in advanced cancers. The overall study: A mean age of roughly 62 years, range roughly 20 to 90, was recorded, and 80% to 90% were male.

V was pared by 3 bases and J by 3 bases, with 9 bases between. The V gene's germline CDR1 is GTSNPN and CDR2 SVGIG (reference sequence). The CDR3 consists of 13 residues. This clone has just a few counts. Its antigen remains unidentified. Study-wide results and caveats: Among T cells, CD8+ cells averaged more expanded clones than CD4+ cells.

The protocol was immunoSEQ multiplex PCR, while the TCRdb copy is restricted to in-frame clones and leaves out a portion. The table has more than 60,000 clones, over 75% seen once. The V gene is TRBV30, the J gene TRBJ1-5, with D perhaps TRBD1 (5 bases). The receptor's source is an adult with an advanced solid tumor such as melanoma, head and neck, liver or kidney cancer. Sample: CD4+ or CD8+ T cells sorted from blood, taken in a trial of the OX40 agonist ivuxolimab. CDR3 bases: TGTGCCTGGAGCGAGGACACCAATCAGCCCCAGCATTTT. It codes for CAWSEDTNQPQHF.